Presented here are 15 T cell receptor beta chains from one specimen sequenced in a study of shared T cell receptors in the human thymus (TCRdb year 2021). The protocol used for the library was the immunoSEQ multiplex PCR assay. TCRdb took over this immuneACCESS table, retaining in-frame rearrangements with V and J assigned. Such tables are incomplete; in checked studies, under half of the missing clones stem from an unresolved V gene, and the remainder is unexplained. Within this sample are hundreds of thousands of clones, with roughly 88% of them counted one time only. The ten largest clones represent approximately 0.011% of the sample. These data were likewise used in another study, on human thymus T cells.

Source material: thymocytes. The receptor source for this set is a boy under two years old with a congenital heart defect. Donor details come from another sample of the same person, matched by shared clones.

The chain is built from TRBV7-9 and TRBJ2-1; 7 positions agree with TRBD1. The CDR3 consists of 15 residues. Germline-derived CDR1 and CDR2 are SEHNR and FQNEAQ (reference sequence). J lost 4 bases, V lost 3 bases, and 6 bases had no gene match. DNA of the CDR3: TGTGCCAGCAGCTTGGCCGGGACAGAGTACAATGAGCAGTTCTTC. Encoded protein: CASSLAGTEYNEQFF.

The V call is TRBV4-2, the J call TRBJ2-7, with D unclear. The CDR3 contains 15 residues. V lost 0 bases, J lost 3 bases, and 12 bases lay in between. CDR1 LGHNA and CDR2 YNFKEQ come from the germline V gene. The CDR3 sequence is CASSQDHGRSYEQYF. In DNA, the CDR3 is TGTGCCAGCAGCCAAGATCATGGTAGGAGCTACGAGCAGTACTTC.

The V gene is TRBV7-6, the J gene TRBJ2-7; D may be TRBD1 (6 bases). This CDR3 region has 14 residues. V gave up 2 bases and J gave up 1 base, with 9 bases separating them. Germline V lookup: CDR1 SGHVS, CDR2 FNYEAQ. The CDR3 reads CASSLRDTSYEQYF. The CDR3 DNA reads TGTGCCAGCAGCTTACGGGACACATCCTACGAGCAGTACTTC. The entire variable domain, with the rest obtained from reference TRBV7-6 and TRBJ2-7, is as follows: GAGVSQSPRYKVTKRGQDVALRCDPISGHVSLYWYRQALGQGPEFLTYFNYEAQQDKSGLPNDRFSAERPEGSISTLTIQRTEQRDSAMYRCASSLRDTSYEQYFGPGTRLTVT.

In this sample, this clone turned up once. This chain connects TRBV6-5 to TRBJ1-2, with D possibly being TRBD1 (5 bases). Germline CDR1 MNHEY, CDR2 SVGAGI. V was shortened by 5 bases and J by 2 bases, with 9 bases between the two germline ends. This CDR3 contains 13 residues. The CDR3 is CASSHDRNYGYTF. The CDR3 DNA sequence: TGTGCCAGCAGTCACGACAGAAACTATGGCTACACCTTC.

V and J are TRBV19 and TRBJ2-4; 9 bases fit TRBD1. V shed 3 bases, J shed 4 bases, and the junction held 1 base outside the gene matches. Germline V gene sequence: CDR1 LNHDA, CDR2 SQIVND (reference sequence). The CDR3 has 14 residues. Here the CDR3 DNA reads TGTGCCAGTAGTATTGGGACAGGGAAAAACATTCAGTACTTC. It is translated as CASSIGTGKNIQYF.

This clone was observed a handful of times. V usage is TRBV4-1 and J usage is TRBJ1-4, with D tentatively TRBD1 (5 bases). Germline V gives CDR1 MGHRA, CDR2 YSYEKL. V was clipped by 5 bases and J by 8 bases, with 21 bases between them. This CDR3 is 16 amino acids long. As DNA, the CDR3 is TGCGCCAGCAGCTTCCGACGACAGAGGCTAGAGGAAAAACTGTTTTTT. The encoded protein is CASSFRRQRLEEKLFF.

This CDR3 reads CASSFKGRGNSPSNQPQHF. The CDR3 nucleotides are TGTGCCAGCAGTTTTAAGGGGCGGGGGAATAGCCCGAGCAATCAGCCCCAGCATTTT. The chain employs TRBV28 and TRBJ1-5, with D perhaps TRBD1 (5 bases). Trimming removed 3 bases at V and 1 base at J, with 22 bases between. This CDR3 is built from 19 residues. Germline values: CDR1 MDHEN, CDR2 SYDVKM.

The rearrangement uses TRBV27 and TRBJ2-7; 11 bases are shared with TRBD1. J gave up 0 bases and V 8 bases, and 9 bases lay outside the gene matches. CDR3 length equals 16 residues. The germline CDR1 and CDR2 sequences are MNHEY and SMNVEV (reference sequence). This CDR3 reads CASGSRDRGNSYEQYF. The CDR3 nucleotides read TGTGCCAGCGGCTCAAGGGACAGGGGGAACTCCTACGAGCAGTACTTC.

The chain carries TRBV25-1 and TRBJ1-2; tentatively, D is TRBD1 (6 bases). Looked up from germline, CDR1 is MGHDK and CDR2 is SYGVNS. Trimming removed 7 bases from V and 8 bases from J, with 14 bases in between. The CDR3 totals 12 residues. CDR3 loop: CASTSTGFGYTF. DNA for the CDR3: TGTGCCAGCACCTCAACAGGGTTCGGCTACACCTTC.

The chain uses TRBV20-1 and TRBJ2-5; D is uncertain. Per the germline V gene, CDR1 is DFQATT and CDR2 is SNEGSKA (reference sequence). The CDR3 has 11 amino acids. Trimming left V 3 bases short and J 5 bases short, with 7 bases between. CDR3: CSARSRETQYF. In DNA form, the CDR3 reads TGCAGTGCTAGGTCTCGGGAGACCCAGTACTTC.

The chain employs TRBV10-3 and TRBJ2-2, with 7 positions matching TRBD1. The V and J ends lost 11 bases and 7 bases, in that order; junction bases with no gene match: 16. This CDR3 is 15 amino acids long. CDR1 and CDR2 from the germline V gene are ENHRY and SYGVKD. In DNA, the CDR3 is TGTGCCGCAACGACCGACAGGGAACAAATCGGGGAGCTGTTTTTT. Translated, it gives CAATTDREQIGELFF.

The chain couples TRBV10-3 to TRBJ2-7, with D tentatively TRBD2 (6 bases). The germline V and J ends were trimmed by 2 bases and 0 bases, with 11 bases remaining between them. The CDR3 extends over 15 amino acids. From germline, CDR1 is ENHRY and CDR2 SYGVKD. The CDR3 sequence: CAISEERASSYEQYF. The CDR3, as DNA: TGTGCCATCAGTGAGGAGCGGGCGAGCTCCTACGAGCAGTACTTC.

J is TRBJ2-2 and V is TRBV18; tentatively, D is TRBD1 (5 bases). Per the germline V gene, CDR1 is KGHSH and CDR2 is LQKENI. The CDR3 is 15 residues long. Trimming left V 9 bases short and J 3 bases short, with 17 bases between. As DNA, the CDR3 is TGTGCCAGTTACAACCCCCAAGGGGACACCGGGGAGCTGTTTTTT. Its translation is CASYNPQGDTGELFF.

This clone was counted a single time. The chain links TRBV11-2 to TRBJ2-4, with 12 bases that match TRBD1. The junction had 9 bases not matched to a gene; V was cut back by 5 bases and J by 1 base. Germline V CDR1 and CDR2: SGHAT, FQNNGV. The CDR3 length is 18 residues. The CDR3 sequence: CASSPGQGARRAKNIQYF. The DNA of the CDR3 is TGTGCCAGCAGCCCGGGACAGGGGGCGCGTAGGGCCAAAAACATTCAGTACTTC. Based on the CDR3 plus reference TRBV11-2 and TRBJ2-4, the full variable domain is EAGVAQSPRYKIIEKRQSVAFWCNPISGHATLYWYQQILGQGPKLLIQFQNNGVVDDSQLPKDRFSAERLKGVDSTLKIQPAKLEDSAVYLCASSPGQGARRAKNIQYFGAGTRLSVL.

The chain combines TRBV7-8 with TRBJ2-5; a possible D gene is TRBD2 (6 bases). This CDR3 has 17 residues. Trimming shortened V by 5 bases and J by 3 bases, and 22 bases separated the two germline ends. Looked up from germline, CDR1 is SGHVS and CDR2 is FQNEAQ. The CDR3 region is CASSRTLGLAPKETQYF. CDR3 nucleotide sequence: TGTGCCAGCAGCCGAACCCTGGGGCTAGCGCCTAAAGAGACCCAGTACTTC.